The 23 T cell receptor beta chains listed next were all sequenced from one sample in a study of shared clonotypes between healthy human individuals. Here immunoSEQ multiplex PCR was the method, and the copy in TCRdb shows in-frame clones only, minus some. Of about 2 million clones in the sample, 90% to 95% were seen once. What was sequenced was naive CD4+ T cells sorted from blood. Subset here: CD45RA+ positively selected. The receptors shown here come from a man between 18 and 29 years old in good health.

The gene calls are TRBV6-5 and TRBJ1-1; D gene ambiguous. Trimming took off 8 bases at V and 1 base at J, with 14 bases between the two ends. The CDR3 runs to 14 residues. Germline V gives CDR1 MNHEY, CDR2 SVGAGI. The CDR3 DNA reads TGTGCCAGCCTGCCCGCTTCGGGGAACACTGAAGCTTTCTTT. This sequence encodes CASLPASGNTEAFF.

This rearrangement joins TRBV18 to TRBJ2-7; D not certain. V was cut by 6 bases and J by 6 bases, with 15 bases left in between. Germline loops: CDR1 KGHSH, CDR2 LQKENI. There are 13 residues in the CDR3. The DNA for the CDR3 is TGTGCCAGCTCTGGACCCGTTTCGGGCGAGCAGTACTTC. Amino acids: CASSGPVSGEQYF.

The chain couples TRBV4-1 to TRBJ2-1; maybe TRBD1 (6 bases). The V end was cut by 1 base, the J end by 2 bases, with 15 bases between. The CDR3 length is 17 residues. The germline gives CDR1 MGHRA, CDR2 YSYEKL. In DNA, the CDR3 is TGCGCCAGCAGCCAAGCACCGGGACAATTCACCTACAATGAGCAGTTCTTC. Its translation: CASSQAPGQFTYNEQFF.

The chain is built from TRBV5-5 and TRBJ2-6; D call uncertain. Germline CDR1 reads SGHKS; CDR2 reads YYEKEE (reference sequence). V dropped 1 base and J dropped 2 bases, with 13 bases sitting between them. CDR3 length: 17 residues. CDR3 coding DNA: TGTGCCAGCAGCTTGTACAGCTCGCAGACTGGGGCCAACGTCCTGACTTTC. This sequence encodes CASSLYSSQTGANVLTF.

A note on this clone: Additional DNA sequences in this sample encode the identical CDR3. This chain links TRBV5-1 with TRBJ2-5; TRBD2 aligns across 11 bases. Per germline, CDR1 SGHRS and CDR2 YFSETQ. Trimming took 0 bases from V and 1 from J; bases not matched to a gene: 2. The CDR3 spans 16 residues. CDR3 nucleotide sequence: TGCGCCAGCAGCTTGGGCACTAGCGGGGGCCAAGAGACCCAGTACTTC. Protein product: CASSLGTSGGQETQYF.

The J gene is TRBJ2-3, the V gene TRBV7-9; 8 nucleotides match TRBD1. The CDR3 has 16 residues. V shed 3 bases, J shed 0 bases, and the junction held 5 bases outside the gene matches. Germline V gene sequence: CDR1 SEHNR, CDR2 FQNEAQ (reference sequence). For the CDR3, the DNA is TGTGCCAGCAGCTTGGACAGGGTTTTTAGCACAGATACGCAGTATTTT. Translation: CASSLDRVFSTDTQYF. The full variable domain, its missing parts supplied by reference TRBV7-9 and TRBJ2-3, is DTGVSQNPRHKITKRGQNVTFRCDPISEHNRLYWYRQTLGQGPEFLTYFQNEAQLEKSRLLSDRFSAERPKGSFSTLEIQRTEQGDSAMYLCASSLDRVFSTDTQYFGPGTRLTVL.

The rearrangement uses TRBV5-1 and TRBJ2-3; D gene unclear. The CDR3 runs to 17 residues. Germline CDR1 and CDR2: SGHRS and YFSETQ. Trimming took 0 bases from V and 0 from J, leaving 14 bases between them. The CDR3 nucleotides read TGCGCCAGCAGCTTGGACCCGGCCTCAGCTAGCACAGATACGCAGTATTTT. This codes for CASSLDPASASTDTQYF.

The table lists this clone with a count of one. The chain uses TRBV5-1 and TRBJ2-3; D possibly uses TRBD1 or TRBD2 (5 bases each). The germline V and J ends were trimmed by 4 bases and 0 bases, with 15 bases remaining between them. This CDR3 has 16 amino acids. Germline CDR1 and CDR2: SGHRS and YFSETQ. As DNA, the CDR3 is TGCGCCAGCAGCGCCCGGGGTGGGGGAAGCACAGATACGCAGTATTTT. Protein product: CASSARGGGSTDTQYF. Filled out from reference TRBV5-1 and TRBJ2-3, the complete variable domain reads KAGVTQTPRYLIKTRGQQVTLSCSPISGHRSVSWYQQTPGQGLQFLFEYFSETQRNKGNFPGRFSGRQFSNSRSEMNVSTLELGDSALYLCASSARGGGSTDTQYFGPGTRLTVL.

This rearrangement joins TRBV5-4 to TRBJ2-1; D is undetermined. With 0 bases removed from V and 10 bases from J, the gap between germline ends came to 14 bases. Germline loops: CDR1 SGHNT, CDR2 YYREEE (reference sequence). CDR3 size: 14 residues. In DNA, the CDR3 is TGTGCCAGCAGCTTGGCCCGGGTTGGCTTAGAGCAGTTCTTC. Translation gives CASSLARVGLEQFF.

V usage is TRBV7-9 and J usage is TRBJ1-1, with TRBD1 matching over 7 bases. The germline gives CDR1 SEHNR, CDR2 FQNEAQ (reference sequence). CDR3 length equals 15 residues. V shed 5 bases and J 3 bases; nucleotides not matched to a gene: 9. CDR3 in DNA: TGTGCCAGCAGCCCTTTTACAGGGGCAGACACTGAAGCTTTCTTT. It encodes CASSPFTGADTEAFF.

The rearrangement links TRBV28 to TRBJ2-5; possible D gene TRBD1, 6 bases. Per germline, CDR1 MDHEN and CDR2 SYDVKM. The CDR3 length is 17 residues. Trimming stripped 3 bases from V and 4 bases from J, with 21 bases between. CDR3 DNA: TGTGCCAGCAGTTTCCCTATGGGGGCTCCGTCTCTAGAGACCCAGTACTTC. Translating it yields CASSFPMGAPSLETQYF.

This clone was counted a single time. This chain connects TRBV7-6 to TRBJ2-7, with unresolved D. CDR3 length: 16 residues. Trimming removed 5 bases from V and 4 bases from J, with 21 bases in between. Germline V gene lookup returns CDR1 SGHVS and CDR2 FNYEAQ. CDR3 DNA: TGTGCCAGCAGCGTGTTTGAGGCAGACGATAGTTACGAGCAGTACTTC. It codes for CASSVFEADDSYEQYF.

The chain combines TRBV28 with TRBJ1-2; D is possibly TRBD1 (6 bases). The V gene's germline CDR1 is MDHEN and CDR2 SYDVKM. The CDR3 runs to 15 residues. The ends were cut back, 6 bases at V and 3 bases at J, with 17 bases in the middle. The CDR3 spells CASSPAGGADYGYTF. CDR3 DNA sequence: TGTGCCAGCAGCCCGGCGGGGGGGGCTGACTATGGCTACACCTTC.

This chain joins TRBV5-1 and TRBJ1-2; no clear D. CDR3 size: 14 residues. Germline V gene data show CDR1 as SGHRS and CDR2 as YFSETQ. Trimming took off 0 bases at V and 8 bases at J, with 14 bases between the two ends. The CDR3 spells CASSLDGPLGGYTF. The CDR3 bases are TGCGCCAGCAGCTTGGACGGACCGCTTGGCGGCTACACCTTC.

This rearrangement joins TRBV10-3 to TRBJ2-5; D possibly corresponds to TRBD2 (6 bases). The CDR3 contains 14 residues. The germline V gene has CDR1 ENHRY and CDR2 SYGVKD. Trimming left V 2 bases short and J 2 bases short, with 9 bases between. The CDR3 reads CAISEAGRQETQYF. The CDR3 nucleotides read TGTGCCATCAGTGAGGCGGGACGGCAAGAGACCCAGTACTTC.

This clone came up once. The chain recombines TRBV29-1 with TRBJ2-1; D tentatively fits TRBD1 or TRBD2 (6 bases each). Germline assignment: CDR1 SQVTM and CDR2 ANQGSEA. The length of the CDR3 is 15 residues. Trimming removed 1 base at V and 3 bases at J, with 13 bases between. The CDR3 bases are TGCAGCGTTGAAGTTTTCGGGGGCGACTACAATGAGCAGTTCTTC. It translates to CSVEVFGGDYNEQFF.

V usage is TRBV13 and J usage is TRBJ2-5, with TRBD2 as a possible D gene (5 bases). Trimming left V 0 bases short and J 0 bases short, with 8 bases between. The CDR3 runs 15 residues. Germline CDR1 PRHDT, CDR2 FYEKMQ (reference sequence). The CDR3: CASSLGGDYQETQYF. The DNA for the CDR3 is TGTGCCAGCAGCTTAGGGGGAGACTACCAAGAGACCCAGTACTTC.

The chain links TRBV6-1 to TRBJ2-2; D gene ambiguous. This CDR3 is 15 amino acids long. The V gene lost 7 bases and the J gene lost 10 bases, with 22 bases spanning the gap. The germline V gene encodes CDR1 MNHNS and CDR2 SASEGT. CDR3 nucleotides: TGTGCCAGCACCCTGGATTACTTGCGGCCCGTGGAGCTGTTTTTT. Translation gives CASTLDYLRPVELFF.

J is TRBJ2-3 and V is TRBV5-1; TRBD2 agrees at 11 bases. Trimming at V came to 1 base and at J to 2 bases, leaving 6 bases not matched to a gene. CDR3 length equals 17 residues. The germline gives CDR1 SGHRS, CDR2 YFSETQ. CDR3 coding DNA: TGCGCCAGCAGCTTGTTCCTAGCGGGAGGAACCACAGATACGCAGTATTTT. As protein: CASSLFLAGGTTDTQYF. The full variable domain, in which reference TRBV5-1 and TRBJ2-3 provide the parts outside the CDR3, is KAGVTQTPRYLIKTRGQQVTLSCSPISGHRSVSWYQQTPGQGLQFLFEYFSETQRNKGNFPGRFSGRQFSNSRSEMNVSTLELGDSALYLCASSLFLAGGTTDTQYFGPGTRLTVL.

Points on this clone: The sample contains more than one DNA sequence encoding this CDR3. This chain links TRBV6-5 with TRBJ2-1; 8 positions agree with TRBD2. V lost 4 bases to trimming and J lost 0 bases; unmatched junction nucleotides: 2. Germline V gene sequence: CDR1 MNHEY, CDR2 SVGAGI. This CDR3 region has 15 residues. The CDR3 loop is CASSSSGGSYNEQFF. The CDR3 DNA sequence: TGTGCCAGCAGTTCGAGCGGGGGCTCCTACAATGAGCAGTTCTTC.

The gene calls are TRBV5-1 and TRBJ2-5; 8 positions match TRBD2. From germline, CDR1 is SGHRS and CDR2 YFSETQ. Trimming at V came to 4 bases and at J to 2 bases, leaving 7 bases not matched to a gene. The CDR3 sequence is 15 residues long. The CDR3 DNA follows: TGCGCCAGCAGCCGAATAGCGGGGCCGCAAGAGACCCAGTACTTC. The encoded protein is CASSRIAGPQETQYF.

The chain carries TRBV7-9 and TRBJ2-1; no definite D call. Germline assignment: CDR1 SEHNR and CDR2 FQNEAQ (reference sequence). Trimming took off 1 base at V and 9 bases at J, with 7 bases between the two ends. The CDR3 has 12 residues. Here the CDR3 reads CASSLEATEQFF. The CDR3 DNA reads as TGTGCCAGCAGCTTAGAAGCAACTGAGCAGTTCTTC.

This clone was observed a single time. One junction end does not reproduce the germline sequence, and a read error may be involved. Written as DNA, the CDR3 is TGCGCCAGCAGGTTGGAGGGCCGGGGTTCACCCCTCCACTTT. It codes for CASRLEGRGSPLHF. The chain recombines TRBV5-1 with TRBJ1-6; D remains ambiguous. The CDR3 covers 14 residues. Germline V gene data show CDR1 as SGHRS and CDR2 as YFSETQ.